The rows below give T cell receptor beta chains drawn from one sample of a study of cytomegalovirus exposure and HLA in healthy donors. Clones were sequenced by immunoSEQ multiplex PCR, and TCRdb holds only the in-frame ones, with some missing. Of fewer than 120,000 clones in the sample, 76% are singletons; the top ten hold roughly 12%. The sequenced material came from PBMCs. The receptors were gathered from a man between 25 and 39 years old in good health and CMV-seropositive. Each CDR3 is given with its conserved first and last residue. The order of the fields is J gene, D gene, clone size, V gene, CDR3 DNA, CDR3 protein. D genes are given only for firm matches. Size tells how often a clone was seen (once, few, many) or the class of an expanded clone, and some rows leave it out.

TRBJ1-5	.	.	TRBV5-6	TGTGCCAGCAGTTTCTCTCCCAGGGAAGGCCAGCCCCAGCATTTT	CASSFSPREGQPQHF
TRBJ2-5	.	few	TRBV11-2	TGTGCCAGCAGCCCGTCGGCTGCGGGGAACCAAGAGACCCAGTACTTC	CASSPSAAGNQETQYF
TRBJ1-2	TRBD1	.	TRBV5-4	TGTGCCAGCAGCTTGTTTGCAGGGGGCCACTATGGCTACACCTTC	CASSLFAGGHYGYTF
TRBJ2-3	.	.	TRBV9	TGTGCCAGCAGCCCGGACAGTCCAGATACGCAGTATTTT	CASSPDSPDTQYF
TRBJ1-4	.	.	TRBV30	TGTGCCTTCGGACAGAATAATGAAAAACTGTTTTTT	CAFGQNNEKLFF
TRBJ2-7	TRBD2	few	TRBV6-5	TGTGCCAGCAGTCAGACTAGCTCAGGGGAGCAGTACTTC	CASSQTSSGEQYF
TRBJ2-7	.	few	TRBV2	TGTGCCAGCAGGCCTGTAACTACCCAATTCTACGAGCAGTACTTC	CASRPVTTQFYEQYF
TRBJ1-2	.	.	TRBV19	TGTGCCAGTAGTAATGGGCAGGGTGATGGCTATGGCTACACCTTC	CASSNGQGDGYGYTF
TRBJ1-1	.	.	TRBV6-5	TGTGCCAGCAGTTACGGGACAATAGGGAACACTGAAGCTTTCTTT	CASSYGTIGNTEAFF
TRBJ2-5	TRBD2	.	TRBV4-3	TGCGCCAGCAGCCAAGATCATAGCGGGGGGCCCGGGGAAGAGACCCAGTACTTC	CASSQDHSGGPGEETQYF
TRBJ1-2	TRBD1	.	TRBV5-1	TGCGCCAGCAGCTTGGGGGGACAGGGGGGACTGTATGGCTACACCTTC	CASSLGGQGGLYGYTF